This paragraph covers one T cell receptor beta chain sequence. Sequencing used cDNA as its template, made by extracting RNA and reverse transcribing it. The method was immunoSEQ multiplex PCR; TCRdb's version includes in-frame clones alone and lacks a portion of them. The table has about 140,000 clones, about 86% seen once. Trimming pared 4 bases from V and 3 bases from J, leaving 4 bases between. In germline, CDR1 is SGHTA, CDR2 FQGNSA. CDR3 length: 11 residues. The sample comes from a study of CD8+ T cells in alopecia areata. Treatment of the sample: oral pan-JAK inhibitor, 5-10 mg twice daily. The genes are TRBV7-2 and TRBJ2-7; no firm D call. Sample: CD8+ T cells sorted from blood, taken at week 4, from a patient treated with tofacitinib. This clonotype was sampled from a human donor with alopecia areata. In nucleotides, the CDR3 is TGTGCCAGCAGCTCCGACTACGAGCAGTACTTC. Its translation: CASSSDYEQYF. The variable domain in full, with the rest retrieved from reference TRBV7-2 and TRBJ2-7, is GAGVSQSPSNKVTEKGKDVELRCDPISGHTALYWYRQSLGQGLEFLIYFQGNSAPDKSGLPSDRFSAERTGGSVSTLTIQRTQQEDSAVYLCASSSDYEQYFGPGTRLTVT.